This T cell receptor (beta chain) was captured in a study of technical replicates of blood from a few donors. V lost 6 bases, J lost 4 bases, and 18 bases lay in between. In germline, CDR1 is SQVTM, CDR2 ANQGSEA. The CDR3 consists of 14 residues. Only in-frame clones appear in the TCRdb table, and some are missing; sequencing was by immunoSEQ multiplex PCR. The data show over 60,000 clones, 93% seen once. This receptor was identified in a human donor in good health. The sequenced material came from T cells isolated from PBMCs. The genes are TRBV29-1 and TRBJ1-2, with a possible D match to TRBD1 (5 bases). The CDR3 is CSVGGTDPTYGYTF. CDR3 in DNA: TGCAGCGTGGGGGGGACCGACCCTACCTATGGCTACACCTTC.